This T cell receptor beta chain stems from a study of shared clonotypes between healthy human individuals. Study-wide results and limits: Relative to clonotypes present in all four donors, those not shared had lower generation probabilities. Clonotype sharing levels among donors were expected to vary with sequencing depth.

A split of CD4+ cells into CD45RA+ naive and CD45RA-negative memory subsets was performed. This clone was detected once. Its antigen is undetermined. Assay execution proceeded at the deep level. Profiling relied on immunoSEQ multiplex PCR, and the TCRdb table lists in-frame clones only, not all of them. The sample carries about 1 million clones, 65% to 75% recorded once. This CDR3 spans 13 amino acids. V was shortened by 5 bases and J by 4 bases, with 13 bases between the two germline ends. Germline loops: CDR1 SGHRS, CDR2 YFSETQ. The chain recombines TRBV5-1 with TRBJ2-7, with TRBD2 as a possible D gene (6 bases). The receptor comes from a man aged 18-30 years in good health. Sequenced input: memory CD4+ T cells sorted from blood. Subset noted: CD45RA-negative fraction. The CDR3 region is CASSQPGVYEQYF. The CDR3 region has the DNA TGCGCCAGCAGTCAACCGGGAGTATACGAGCAGTACTTC.